The clone carrying this TCR beta chain was seen a few times. This record belongs to a study of blood T cell repertoires in COVID-19. Study in general: The study drew acute and convalescent COVID-19 samples from the United States, Italy and Spain. Sample material is recorded as cDNA or gDNA derived from T cells, B-cell-depleted T cells, or PBMCs.

As processed by the authors: Estimated nucleated cell counts came from reference gene primer amplification. Only in-frame clones appear in the TCRdb table, and some are missing; sequencing was by immunoSEQ multiplex PCR. V and J calls and clone size follow that table, whereas D and trimming were derived from the DNA. Of 150,000 to 200,000 clones listed, over 75% are singletons. The material sequenced was peripheral blood. The receptor's source is a woman at least 80 years old with active or convalescent COVID-19.

The CDR3 region is CASSNSGGSYEQYF. Here the CDR3 DNA reads TGTGCCAGCAGCAACTCCGGGGGGTCCTACGAGCAGTACTTC. The chain combines TRBV28 with TRBJ2-7; 7 nucleotides align to TRBD2. V lost 6 bases and J lost 1; bases outside the gene matches: 6. The CDR3 is 14 amino acids. CDR1 and CDR2 from the germline V gene are MDHEN and SYDVKM.